This T cell receptor beta chain was recorded in a study of T cells after posttransplantation cyclophosphamide. This table comes from immunoSEQ multiplex PCR, and its TCRdb copy is limited to in-frame clones, with some not included. The sample presents more than 7,500 clones, none singletons. This clone was picked up many times. The antigen remains unidentified. This CDR3 comprises 13 residues. The germline CDR1 and CDR2 sequences are KGHSH and LQKENI. The junction had 5 bases not matched to a gene; V was cut back by 6 bases and J by 7 bases. Cyclophosphamide on days +3 and +4 followed busulfan-fludarabine conditioning and a marrow graft. Overall study findings and caveats: Later post-transplant blood repertoires were often dominated by donor CD8+ memory clones. Blood and skin or GI T cell repertoires showed limited TRB overlap.

The receptor was derived from a male patient aged 50 to 59 who received an allogeneic stem cell transplant from a related donor and was CMV-positive. Some T cells may have come from the graft donor. This rearrangement joins TRBV18 to TRBJ2-7, with TRBD1 matching 11 bases. The sample in question was PBMCs, obtained around 350 days after allogeneic stem cell transplant with posttransplant cyclophosphamide. CDR3 in DNA: TGTGCCAGCTCTCGGGACAGGGGGGAAGAGCAGTACTTC. It translates to CASSRDRGEEQYF.